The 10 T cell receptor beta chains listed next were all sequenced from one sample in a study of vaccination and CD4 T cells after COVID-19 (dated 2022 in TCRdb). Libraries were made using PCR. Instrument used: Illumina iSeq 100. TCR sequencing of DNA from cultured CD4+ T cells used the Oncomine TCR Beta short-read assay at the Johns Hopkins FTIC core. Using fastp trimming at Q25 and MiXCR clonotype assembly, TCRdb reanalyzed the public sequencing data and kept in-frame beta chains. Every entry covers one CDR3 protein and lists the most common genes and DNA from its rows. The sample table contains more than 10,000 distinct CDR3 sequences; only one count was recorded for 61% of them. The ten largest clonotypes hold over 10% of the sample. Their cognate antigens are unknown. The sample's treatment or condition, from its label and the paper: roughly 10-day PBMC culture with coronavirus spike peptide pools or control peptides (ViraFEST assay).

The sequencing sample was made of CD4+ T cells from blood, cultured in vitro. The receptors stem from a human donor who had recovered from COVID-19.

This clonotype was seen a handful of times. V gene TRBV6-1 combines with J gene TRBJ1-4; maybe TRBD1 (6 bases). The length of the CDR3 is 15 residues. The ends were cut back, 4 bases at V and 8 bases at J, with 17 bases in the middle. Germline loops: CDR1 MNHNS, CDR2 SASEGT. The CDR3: CASSAGGGFREKLFF. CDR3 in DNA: TGTGCCAGCAGTGCTGGAGGGGGTTTTAGGGAAAAACTGTTTTTT.

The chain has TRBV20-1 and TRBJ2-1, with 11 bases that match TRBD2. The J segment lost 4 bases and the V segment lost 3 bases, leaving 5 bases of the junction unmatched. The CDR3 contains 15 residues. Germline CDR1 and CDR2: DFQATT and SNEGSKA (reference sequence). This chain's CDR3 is CSARILAGVYNEQFF. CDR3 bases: TGCAGTGCTAGGATACTAGCGGGAGTATACAATGAGCAGTTCTTC.

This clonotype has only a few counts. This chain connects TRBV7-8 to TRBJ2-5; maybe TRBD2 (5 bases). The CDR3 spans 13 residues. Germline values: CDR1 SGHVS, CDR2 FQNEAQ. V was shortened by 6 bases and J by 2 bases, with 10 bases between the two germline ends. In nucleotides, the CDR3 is TGTGCCAGCAGGGTGCGGGCTCAAGAGACCCAGTACTTC. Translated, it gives CASRVRAQETQYF. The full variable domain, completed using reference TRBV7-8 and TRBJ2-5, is GAGVSQSPRYKVAKRGQDVALRCDPISGHVSLFWYQQALGQGPEFLTYFQNEAQLDKSGLPSDRFFAERPEGSVSTLKIQRTQQEDSAVYLCASRVRAQETQYFGPGTRLLVL.

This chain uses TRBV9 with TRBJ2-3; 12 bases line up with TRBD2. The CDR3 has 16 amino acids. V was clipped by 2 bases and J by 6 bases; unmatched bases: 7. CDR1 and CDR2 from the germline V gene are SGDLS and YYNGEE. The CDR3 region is CASSVLAGGPVDTQYF. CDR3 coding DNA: TGTGCCAGCAGCGTTCTAGCGGGAGGGCCGGTGGATACGCAGTATTTT.

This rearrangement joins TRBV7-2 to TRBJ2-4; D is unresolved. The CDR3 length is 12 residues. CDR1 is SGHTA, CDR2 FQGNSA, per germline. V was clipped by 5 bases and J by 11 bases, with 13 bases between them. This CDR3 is CASSTQFSLQYF. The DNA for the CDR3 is TGTGCCAGCAGCACCCAGTTTAGCCTTCAGTACTTC.

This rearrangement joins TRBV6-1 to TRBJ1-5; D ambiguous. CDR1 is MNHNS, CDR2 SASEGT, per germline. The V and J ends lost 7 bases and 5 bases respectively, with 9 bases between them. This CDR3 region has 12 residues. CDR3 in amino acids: CASNGQYQPQHF. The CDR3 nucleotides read TGTGCCAGCAATGGGCAATATCAGCCCCAGCATTTT.

This chain's CDR3 is CASSQRSLRSSLYNSPLHF. CDR3 DNA sequence: TGTGCCAGCAGCCAAAGATCCCTCAGGTCCTCTCTATATAATTCACCCCTCCACTTT. This chain uses TRBV11-2 with TRBJ1-6; D is uncertain. Germline V gene data show CDR1 as SGHAT and CDR2 as FQNNGV. V was pared by 5 bases and J by 4 bases, with 24 bases between. There are 19 residues in the CDR3.

The CDR3 loop reads CASSYAGGLGSPLHF. Here the CDR3 DNA reads TGTGCCAGCAGCTACGCAGGGGGCTTGGGATCACCCCTCCACTTT. The V and J genes are TRBV11-3 and TRBJ1-6; 8 bases line up with TRBD1. Unmatched junction bases numbered 9, after V lost 4 bases and J lost 10 bases. CDR1 and CDR2 (germline): SGHNT, YENEEA. This CDR3 spans 15 amino acids. Full variable domain (outside the CDR3, taken from reference TRBV11-3 and TRBJ1-6): EAGVVQSPRYKIIEKKQPVAFWCNPISGHNTLYWYLQNLGQGPELLIRYENEEAVDDSQLPKDRFSAERLKGVDSTLKIQPAELGDSAVYLCASSYAGGLGSPLHFGNGTRLTVT.

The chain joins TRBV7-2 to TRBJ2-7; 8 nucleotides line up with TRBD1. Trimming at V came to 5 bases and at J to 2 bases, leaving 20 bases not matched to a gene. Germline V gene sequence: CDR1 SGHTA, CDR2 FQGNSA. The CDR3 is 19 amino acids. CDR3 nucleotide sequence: TGTGCCAGCAGCCCCAGAGGGGGTTCGGGGACAGGTCCTACCTACGAGCAGTACTTC. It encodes CASSPRGGSGTGPTYEQYF.

The CDR3 coding sequence is TGTGCCAGCAGCTTTCAGGGGGCGGGGACCGGTGGGGAGCAGTACTTC. It translates to CASSFQGAGTGGEQYF. J is TRBJ2-7 and V is TRBV7-2; 8 nucleotides align to TRBD1. With V trimmed by 3 bases and J by 7 bases, 14 bases remained unmatched. The CDR3 runs 16 residues. Germline V gene data show CDR1 as SGHTA and CDR2 as FQGNSA.